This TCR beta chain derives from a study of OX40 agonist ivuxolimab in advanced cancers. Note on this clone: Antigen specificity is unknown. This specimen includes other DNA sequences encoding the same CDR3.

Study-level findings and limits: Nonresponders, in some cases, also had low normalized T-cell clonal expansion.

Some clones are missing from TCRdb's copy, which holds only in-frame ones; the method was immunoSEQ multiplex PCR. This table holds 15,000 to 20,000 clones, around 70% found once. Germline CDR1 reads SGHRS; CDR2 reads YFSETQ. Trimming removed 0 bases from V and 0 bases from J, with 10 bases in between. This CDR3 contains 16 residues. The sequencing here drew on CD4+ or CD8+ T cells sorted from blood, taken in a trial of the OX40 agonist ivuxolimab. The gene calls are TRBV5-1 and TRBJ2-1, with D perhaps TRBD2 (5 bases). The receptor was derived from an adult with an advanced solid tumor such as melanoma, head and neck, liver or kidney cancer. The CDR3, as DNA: TGCGCCAGCAGCTTGGGTGGACTTAGCTCCTACAATGAGCAGTTCTTC. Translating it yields CASSLGGLSSYNEQFF.